What follows are 31 T cell receptor beta chains derived from one specimen sequenced in a study of blood T cells in healthy people across ages. Together with a sample-barcoded 5' primer, a J-beta primer mix was included in a second PCR lasting roughly 6 to 12 cycles. TCRdb reprocessed the 5' RACE reads with MiXCR, giving one entry per CDR3 protein. The sample has about a million distinct CDR3 sequences; approximately 50% are singletons. Sequenced: blood. These receptors were obtained from a woman aged 60-75 years in good health.

The chain joins TRBV7-2 to TRBJ1-4; 9 bases map to TRBD1. Unmatched junction bases numbered 10, after V lost 4 bases and J lost 7 bases. Germline assignment: CDR1 SGHTA and CDR2 FQGNSA. The CDR3 sequence is 16 residues long. CDR3: CASSSTPGQGREKLFF. The CDR3 DNA reads TGTGCCAGCAGCTCTACTCCGGGACAGGGCCGTGAAAAACTGTTTTTT. Together with reference TRBV7-2 and TRBJ1-4, the CDR3 gives the full variable domain: GAGVSQSPSNKVTEKGKDVELRCDPISGHTALYWYRQSLGQGLEFLIYFQGNSAPDKSGLPSDRFSAERTGGSVSTLTIQRTQQEDSAVYLCASSSTPGQGREKLFFGSGTQLSVL.

In this sample, this clonotype turned up once. The chain joins TRBV25-1 to TRBJ2-1; D perhaps matches TRBD2 (6 bases). The germline V gene has CDR1 MGHDK and CDR2 SYGVNS. This CDR3 has 15 amino acids. Trimming removed 2 bases at V and 5 bases at J, with 13 bases between. Here the CDR3 reads CASSEAGTGDNEQFF. DNA for the CDR3: TGTGCCAGCAGTGAAGCCGGGACGGGGGACAATGAGCAGTTCTTC.

The chain is built from TRBV20-1 and TRBJ1-6; D is uncertain. V lost 0 bases and J 14 bases, leaving 17 bases between the germline ends. Germline V gives CDR1 DFQATT, CDR2 SNEGSKA (reference sequence). This CDR3 contains 14 residues. CDR3 sequence: CSARDPRRNQALHF. For the CDR3, the DNA is TGCAGTGCTAGAGATCCCAGGCGGAATCAGGCCCTCCACTTT.

The rearrangement links TRBV7-8 to TRBJ2-5; unclear D gene. V lost 5 bases, J lost 11 bases, and 18 bases lay in between. This CDR3 spans 13 amino acids. Germline CDR1 and CDR2: SGHVS and FQNEAQ. The CDR3 region has the DNA TGTGCCAGCAGCCCCCCGGTGGCCGATGAGCAGTACTTC. It encodes CASSPPVADEQYF.

The chain is built from TRBV4-3 and TRBJ2-1, with TRBD2 as a possible D gene (5 bases). Trimming took 3 bases from V and 5 from J, leaving 14 bases between them. This CDR3 has 15 amino acids. Germline V gene sequence: CDR1 LGHNA, CDR2 YSLEER. CDR3 residues: CASSHERERHNEQFF. The CDR3 DNA follows: TGCGCCAGCAGCCACGAGAGGGAGCGGCACAATGAGCAGTTCTTC.

The chain carries TRBV10-3 and TRBJ2-4, with TRBD2 identical over 9 bases. The DNA end is more similar to TRBJ2-7, so the J call may be wrong. This CDR3 is built from 14 residues. Germline CDR1 and CDR2: ENHRY and SYGVKD. The CDR3 loop is CAIRGTSSAYEQYF. DNA for the CDR3: TGTGCCATCAGGGGGACTAGCTCGGCCTACGAGCAGTACTTC.

CDR3 amino acids: CSARPYPEGGYNNQPQHF. The CDR3 nucleotides read TGCAGTGCTAGACCCTACCCGGAGGGAGGTTATAACAATCAGCCCCAGCATTTT. The chain links TRBV20-1 to TRBJ1-5; no clear D. Germline CDR1 and CDR2: DFQATT and SNEGSKA (reference sequence). V shed 2 bases and J shed 3 bases, with 23 bases lying between them. This CDR3 has 18 amino acids.

The V gene is TRBV2, the J gene TRBJ2-5; 10 nucleotides match TRBD1. Germline CDR1 reads SNHLY; CDR2 reads FYNNEI. The CDR3 covers 14 residues. J gave up 9 bases and V 8 bases, and 12 bases lay outside the gene matches. The CDR3 protein is CASYTPGQGRAQYF. CDR3 bases: TGTGCCAGCTACACACCGGGACAGGGGAGAGCCCAGTACTTC.

This clonotype was picked up a small number of times. The V call is TRBV12-3 or TRBV12-4, the J call TRBJ2-7; D remains unclear. CDR3 size: 14 residues. V was trimmed by 3 bases and J by 0 bases, leaving 9 bases between them. CDR3: CASSFLRSSYEQYF. CDR3 DNA sequence: TGTGCCAGCAGTTTCCTCCGTAGCTCCTACGAGCAGTACTTC.

In this sample, this clonotype turned up a few times. The chain is built from TRBV5-5 and TRBJ1-4; D is unresolved. Germline assignment: CDR1 SGHKS and CDR2 YYEKEE (reference sequence). Trimming left V 1 base short and J 2 bases short, with 9 bases between. The CDR3 has 15 amino acids. The CDR3 bases are TGTGCCAGCAGCTTGTCCGGACCCACTAATGAAAAACTGTTTTTT. It yields the protein CASSLSGPTNEKLFF.

This clonotype was seen many times. The chain combines TRBV5-1 with TRBJ2-7; D gene ambiguous. V lost 4 bases to trimming and J lost 2 bases, with 16 bases between them. Germline loops: CDR1 SGHRS, CDR2 YFSETQ. The CDR3 loop spans 15 amino acids. DNA of the CDR3: TGCGCCAGCAGCCGCTCGGGCGGAACGGCCTACGAGCAGTACTTC. Its protein is CASSRSGGTAYEQYF.

The chain uses TRBV7-2 and TRBJ2-3; 10 bases fit TRBD2. Germline assignment: CDR1 SGHTA and CDR2 FQGNSA. The CDR3 extends over 16 amino acids. V lost 5 bases, J lost 6 bases, and 11 bases stayed unmatched. This chain's CDR3 is CASSPRNSGRYDTQYF. For the CDR3, the DNA is TGTGCCAGCAGCCCTCGGAATAGCGGGAGGTACGATACGCAGTATTTT.

As to this clonotype: A much larger clone lies a single base off, so this may be a read error. The chain combines TRBV20-1 with TRBJ2-7; TRBD1 might be the D (6 bases). The germline V gene has CDR1 DFQATT and CDR2 SNEGSKA (reference sequence). This CDR3 is 12 amino acids long. This CDR3 is CGASSWGREQYF. The CDR3, as DNA: TGCGGTGCTAGCTCCTGGGGGCGCGAGCAGTACTTC.

On this clonotype itself: The junction departs from germline at one end; a sequencing error may be responsible. The chain is built from TRBV6-4 and TRBJ2-6; possible D gene TRBD1, 5 bases. CDR3 length: 16 amino acids. Germline CDR1 MRHNA, CDR2 SNTAGT. CDR3 in DNA: TGTGCCAGCAGTGAATACCACAGCTCTGGGGCCAACGTCCTTACTTTC. Translated: CASSEYHSSGANVLTF.

The chain uses TRBV6-5 and TRBJ1-4, with 8 bases fitting TRBD1. CDR1 and CDR2 from the germline V gene are MNHEY and SVGAGI. J gave up 8 bases and V 8 bases, and 10 bases lay outside the gene matches. The CDR3 has 14 amino acids. Here the CDR3 reads CASGRTGIGEKLFF. CDR3 DNA: TGTGCCAGCGGGAGGACAGGGATAGGAGAAAAACTGTTTTTT.

The chain is built from TRBV7-2 and TRBJ2-5; D not resolved. Trimming shortened V by 5 bases and J by 5 bases, and 15 bases separated the two germline ends. The germline V gene has CDR1 SGHTA and CDR2 FQGNSA. The CDR3 is 14 residues long. In DNA form, the CDR3 reads TGTGCCAGCAGCCCAGGCTGGGGTGGGGAGACCCAGTACTTC. Translation: CASSPGWGGETQYF.

In DNA form, the CDR3 reads TGCAGTGCTCCTAAGGGCCCTAGCGGGGGGAATGAGCAGTTCTTC. It yields the protein CSAPKGPSGGNEQFF. The V and J genes are TRBV20-1 and TRBJ2-1, with 11 nucleotides matching TRBD2. V dropped 5 bases and J dropped 7; count of bases not matched to a gene: 10. This CDR3 comprises 15 residues. CDR1 is DFQATT and CDR2 is SNEGSKA in the germline V gene (reference sequence).

This clonotype occurred a few times. This rearrangement joins TRBV12-3 or TRBV12-4 to TRBJ2-7; D perhaps matches TRBD1 (5 bases). The CDR3 contains 14 residues. Trimming removed 3 bases from V and 2 bases from J, with 11 bases in between. DNA for the CDR3: TGTGCCAGCAGTTTGGGGCACCCCGCCTACGAGCAGTACTTC. Protein sequence: CASSLGHPAYEQYF.

The chain uses TRBV5-1 and TRBJ2-2; no reliable D call. Germline V gene lookup returns CDR1 SGHRS and CDR2 YFSETQ. The V gene lost 7 bases and the J gene lost 6 bases, with 19 bases spanning the gap. The CDR3 runs to 15 residues. CDR3 sequence: CASRPPNTRSGELFF. The CDR3 DNA follows: TGCGCCAGCCGCCCCCCTAATACCAGGTCCGGGGAGCTGTTTTTT. Full variable domain (rest looked up from reference TRBV5-1 and TRBJ2-2): KAGVTQTPRYLIKTRGQQVTLSCSPISGHRSVSWYQQTPGQGLQFLFEYFSETQRNKGNFPGRFSGRQFSNSRSEMNVSTLELGDSALYLCASRPPNTRSGELFFGEGSRLTVL.

The J gene is TRBJ2-3, the V gene TRBV6-1; possible D gene TRBD1, 6 bases. This CDR3 is built from 13 residues. Per the germline V gene, CDR1 is MNHNS and CDR2 is SASEGT. Trimming left V 6 bases short and J 4 bases short, with 11 bases between. The CDR3 is CASRPAGADTQYF. The CDR3 nucleotides are TGTGCCAGCAGGCCCGCAGGGGCAGATACGCAGTATTTT.

In this sample, this clonotype turned up a few times. The V gene is TRBV7-3, the J gene TRBJ1-1, with D tentatively TRBD1 (5 bases). The germline V and J ends were trimmed by 5 bases and 3 bases, with 16 bases remaining between them. This CDR3 spans 15 amino acids. Germline V CDR1 and CDR2: SGHTA, FQGTGA. The CDR3 bases are TGTGCCAGCAGCAAAGGGCAGGGATCGTACACTGAAGCTTTCTTT. It specifies CASSKGQGSYTEAFF.

The sample holds one count of this clonotype. The V call is TRBV12-3 or TRBV12-4, the J call TRBJ2-3, with D uncertain. The CDR3 covers 13 residues. V was trimmed by 2 bases and J by 6 bases, leaving 9 bases between them. The CDR3: CASSLSVGDTQYF. The CDR3 DNA reads TGTGCCAGCAGTTTATCAGTAGGGGATACGCAGTATTTT.

CDR3 loop: CASSQDPRGGEGDEQFF. The CDR3 DNA follows: TGCGCCAGCAGCCAAGATCCGCGGGGTGGGGAGGGCGATGAGCAGTTCTTC. The V gene is TRBV4-3, the J gene TRBJ2-1; 7 positions match TRBD2. Germline V CDR1 and CDR2: LGHNA, YSLEER. The CDR3 length is 17 residues. The V segment lost 0 bases and the J segment 8 bases; nucleotides outside the gene matches: 13.

This chain connects TRBV6-5 to TRBJ2-7; D is ambiguous. Per the germline V gene, CDR1 is MNHEY and CDR2 is SVGAGI. There are 12 residues in the CDR3. Between the trimmed V and J ends, which lost 10 bases and 0 bases, there was a span of 10 bases. CDR3 sequence (DNA): TGTGCCACCACTTCAACCTCCTACGAGCAGTACTTC. Its protein is CATTSTSYEQYF.

The chain carries TRBV12-3 or TRBV12-4 and TRBJ1-2, with D possibly being TRBD1 (6 bases). CDR3 length: 15 residues. The ends were cut back, 3 bases at V and 4 bases at J, with 15 bases in the middle. CDR3 DNA: TGTGCCAGCAGTTTCCTGGGACACAATTTCTATGGCTACACCTTC. Protein: CASSFLGHNFYGYTF.

The genes are TRBV5-1 and TRBJ2-1; 16 nucleotides line up with TRBD2. CDR3 length: 19 residues. Germline CDR1 SGHRS, CDR2 YFSETQ. The V gene end was trimmed by 5 bases and the J gene end by 0 bases; junction bases not matched to a gene: 8. In DNA form, the CDR3 reads TGCGCCAGCAGGTATACCGGGACTAGCGGGAGGGCCTCCTACAATGAGCAGTTCTTC. Encoded protein: CASRYTGTSGRASYNEQFF. The full variable domain, completed using reference TRBV5-1 and TRBJ2-1, is KAGVTQTPRYLIKTRGQQVTLSCSPISGHRSVSWYQQTPGQGLQFLFEYFSETQRNKGNFPGRFSGRQFSNSRSEMNVSTLELGDSALYLCASRYTGTSGRASYNEQFFGPGTRLTVL.

The gene calls are TRBV7-9 and TRBJ2-1; D might be TRBD2 (7 bases). V dropped 1 base and J dropped 6 bases, with 13 bases sitting between them. The CDR3 extends over 15 amino acids. In germline, CDR1 is SEHNR, CDR2 FQNEAQ (reference sequence). CDR3 sequence reads: CASSLDGGGGNEQFF. The CDR3 bases are TGTGCCAGCAGCTTAGACGGAGGGGGGGGCAATGAGCAGTTCTTC.

The V and J genes are TRBV5-6 and TRBJ2-7; tentative D call: TRBD2 (5 bases). V dropped 4 bases and J dropped 2 bases, with 13 bases sitting between them. CDR1 SGHDT and CDR2 YYEEEE come from the germline V gene. This CDR3 comprises 14 residues. The CDR3 nucleotides are TGTGCCAGCAGCGTTTCCGGGGTAGCCTACGAGCAGTACTTC. Its protein is CASSVSGVAYEQYF.

Notes on this clonotype: The junction differs from germline at one of its ends, possibly a read error. CDR3 residues: CASSFYTRELFF. In DNA form, the CDR3 reads TGTGCCAGCAGTTTTTACACCCGGGAGCTGTTTTTT. The chain has TRBV12-3 or TRBV12-4 and TRBJ2-2; unclear D gene. The CDR3 consists of 12 residues.

This clonotype appeared a single time. The chain uses TRBV6-6 and TRBJ2-5; D is undetermined. The J call is in doubt because the DNA end fits TRBJ2-7 better. The CDR3 is 15 amino acids. Per germline, CDR1 MNHNY and CDR2 SVGAGI (reference sequence). The CDR3 DNA reads as TGTGCCAGCAGACCCTCTTTTTTGGGCTCCTACGAGCAGTACTTC. It translates to CASRPSFLGSYEQYF.

The chain has TRBV15 and TRBJ2-7; D perhaps matches TRBD1 (6 bases). Deletions cut 3 bases from V and 4 bases from J, with 16 bases between. Germline-derived CDR1 and CDR2 are LNHNV and YYDKDF (reference sequence). The CDR3 runs 15 residues. CDR3 sequence reads: CATSSVAGTKYEQYF. The CDR3 bases are TGTGCCACCAGCAGCGTTGCCGGGACAAAATACGAGCAGTACTTC.